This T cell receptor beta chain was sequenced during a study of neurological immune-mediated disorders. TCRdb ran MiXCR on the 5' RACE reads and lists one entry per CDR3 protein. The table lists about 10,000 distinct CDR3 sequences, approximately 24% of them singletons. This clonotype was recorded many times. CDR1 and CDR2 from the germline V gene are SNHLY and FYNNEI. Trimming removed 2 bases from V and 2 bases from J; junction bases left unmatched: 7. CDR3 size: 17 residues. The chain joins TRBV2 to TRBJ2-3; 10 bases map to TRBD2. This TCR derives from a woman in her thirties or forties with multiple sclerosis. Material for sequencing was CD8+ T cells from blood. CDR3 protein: CASSETVTSGITDTQYF. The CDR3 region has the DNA TGTGCCAGCAGTGAAACGGTAACTAGCGGGATCACAGATACGCAGTATTTT.